A single T cell receptor beta chain is shown here with its context. Its target is unknown. This record belongs to a study of cytomegalovirus exposure and HLA in healthy donors. Per the germline V gene, CDR1 is SEHNR and CDR2 is FQNEAQ (reference sequence). V lost 5 bases to trimming and J lost 9 bases, with 14 bases between them. This CDR3 has 13 amino acids. Primers included in the PCR were 60 Vbeta and 13 Jbeta primers. Clones were read by immunoSEQ multiplex PCR, and TCRdb kept only the in-frame ones, dropping some. The sample has approximately 200,000 clones, 70% to 85% seen once. Study-wide results and caveats: There were reportedly fewer N-insertions in an Asian-associated ancestry cluster than the roughly 610-donor mean, in a later analysis.

The sequence came from a woman aged 25 to 39 in good health and CMV-seropositive. Material: PBMCs. The V gene is TRBV7-9, the J gene TRBJ2-1; D unclear. The DNA for the CDR3 is TGTGCCAGCAGCCTACTAACGGCCACTGAGCAGTTCTTC. Translated, it gives CASSLLTATEQFF.